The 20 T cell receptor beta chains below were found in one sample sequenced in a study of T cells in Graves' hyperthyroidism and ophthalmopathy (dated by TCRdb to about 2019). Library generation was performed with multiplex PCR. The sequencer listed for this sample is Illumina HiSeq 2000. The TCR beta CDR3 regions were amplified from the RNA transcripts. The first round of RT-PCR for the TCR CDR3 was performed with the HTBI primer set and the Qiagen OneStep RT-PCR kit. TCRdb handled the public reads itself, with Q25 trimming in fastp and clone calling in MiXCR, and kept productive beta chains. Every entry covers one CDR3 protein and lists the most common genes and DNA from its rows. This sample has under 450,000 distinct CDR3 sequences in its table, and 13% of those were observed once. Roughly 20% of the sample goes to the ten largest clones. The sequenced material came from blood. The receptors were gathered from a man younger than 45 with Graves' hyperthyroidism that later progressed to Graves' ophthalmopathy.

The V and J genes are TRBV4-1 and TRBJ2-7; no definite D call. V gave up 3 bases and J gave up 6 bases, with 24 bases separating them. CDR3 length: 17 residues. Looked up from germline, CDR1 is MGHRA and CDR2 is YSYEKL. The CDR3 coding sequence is TGCGCCAGCAGCCAGGCGTACATCAGGTTAGGATCGGTCGAGCAGTACTTC. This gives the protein CASSQAYIRLGSVEQYF.

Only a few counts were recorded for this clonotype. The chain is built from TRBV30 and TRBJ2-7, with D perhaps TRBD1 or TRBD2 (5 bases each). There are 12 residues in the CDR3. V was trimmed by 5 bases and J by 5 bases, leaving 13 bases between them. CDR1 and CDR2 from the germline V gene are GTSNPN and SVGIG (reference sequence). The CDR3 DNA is TGTGCCTGGGGGGACCGGTTCGACGAGCAGTACTTC. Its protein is CAWGDRFDEQYF.

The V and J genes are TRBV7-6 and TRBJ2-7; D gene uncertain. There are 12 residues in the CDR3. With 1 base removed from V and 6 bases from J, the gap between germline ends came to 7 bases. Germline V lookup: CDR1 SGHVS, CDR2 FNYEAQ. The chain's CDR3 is CASSLGEGEQYF. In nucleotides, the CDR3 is TGTGCCAGCAGCTTAGGGGAAGGCGAGCAGTACTTC.

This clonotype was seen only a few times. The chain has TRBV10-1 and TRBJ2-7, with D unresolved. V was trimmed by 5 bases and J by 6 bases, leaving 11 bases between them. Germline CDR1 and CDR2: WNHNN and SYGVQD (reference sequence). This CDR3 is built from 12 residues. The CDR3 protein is CASSIDGTEQYF. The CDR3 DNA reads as TGCGCCAGCAGTATAGACGGAACCGAGCAGTACTTC.

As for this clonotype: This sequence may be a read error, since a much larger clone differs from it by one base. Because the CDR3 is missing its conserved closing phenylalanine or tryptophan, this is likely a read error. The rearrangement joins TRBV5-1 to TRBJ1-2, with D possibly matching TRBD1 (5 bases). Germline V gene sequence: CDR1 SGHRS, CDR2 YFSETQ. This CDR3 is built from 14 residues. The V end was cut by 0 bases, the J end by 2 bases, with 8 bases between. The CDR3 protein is CASSLVAGNYGYTS. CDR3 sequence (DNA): TGCGCCAGCAGCTTGGTGGCAGGGAACTATGGCTACACCTCC.

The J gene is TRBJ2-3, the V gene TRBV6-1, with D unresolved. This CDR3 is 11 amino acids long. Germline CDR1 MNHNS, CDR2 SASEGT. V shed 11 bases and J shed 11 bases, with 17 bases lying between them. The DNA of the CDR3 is TGTGCCGTCTCCGCCCCGGTTGGGCAGTATTTT. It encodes CAVSAPVGQYF.

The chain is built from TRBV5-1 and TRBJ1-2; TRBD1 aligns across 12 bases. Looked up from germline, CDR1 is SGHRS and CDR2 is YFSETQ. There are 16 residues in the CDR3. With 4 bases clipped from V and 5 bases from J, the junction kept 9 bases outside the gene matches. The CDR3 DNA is TGCGCCAGCAGCCCGGCAGGGACAGGGGGCGAATATGGCTACACCTTC. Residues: CASSPAGTGGEYGYTF.

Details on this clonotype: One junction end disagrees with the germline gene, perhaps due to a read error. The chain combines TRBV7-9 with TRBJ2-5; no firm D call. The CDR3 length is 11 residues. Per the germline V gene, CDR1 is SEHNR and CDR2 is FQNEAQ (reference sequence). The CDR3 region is CANSRQETQYF. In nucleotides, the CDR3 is TGTGCCAACAGCCGACAAGAGACCCAGTACTTC.

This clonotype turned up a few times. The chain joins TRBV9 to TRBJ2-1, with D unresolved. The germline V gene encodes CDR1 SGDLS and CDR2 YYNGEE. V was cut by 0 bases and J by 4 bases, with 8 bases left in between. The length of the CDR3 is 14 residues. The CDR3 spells CASSVAGQYNEQFF. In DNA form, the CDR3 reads TGTGCCAGCAGCGTAGCCGGGCAGTACAATGAGCAGTTCTTC.

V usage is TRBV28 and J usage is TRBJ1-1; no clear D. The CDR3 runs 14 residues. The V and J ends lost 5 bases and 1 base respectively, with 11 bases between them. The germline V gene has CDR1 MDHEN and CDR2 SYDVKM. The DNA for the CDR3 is TGTGCCAGCAGTCCGCAGATCCCGAACACTGAAGCTTTCTTT. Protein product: CASSPQIPNTEAFF.

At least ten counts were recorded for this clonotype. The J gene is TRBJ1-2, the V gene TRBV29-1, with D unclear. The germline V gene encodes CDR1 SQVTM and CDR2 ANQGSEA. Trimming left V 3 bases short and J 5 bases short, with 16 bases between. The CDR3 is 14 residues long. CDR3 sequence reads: CSVEAGESEYGYTF. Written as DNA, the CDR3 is TGCAGCGTTGAGGCTGGGGAGTCTGAGTATGGCTACACCTTC.

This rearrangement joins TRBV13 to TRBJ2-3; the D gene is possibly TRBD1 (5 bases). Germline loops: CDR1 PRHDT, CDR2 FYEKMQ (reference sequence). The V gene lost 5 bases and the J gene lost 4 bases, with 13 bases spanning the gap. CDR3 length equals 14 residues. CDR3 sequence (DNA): TGTGCCAGCAGCCCCCGCTGGGGCTCAGATACGCAGTATTTT. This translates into CASSPRWGSDTQYF.

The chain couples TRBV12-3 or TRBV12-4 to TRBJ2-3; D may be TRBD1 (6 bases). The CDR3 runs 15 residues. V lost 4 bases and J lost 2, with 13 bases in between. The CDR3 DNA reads TGTGCCAGCAGTTCAGTGGGACACAACACAGATACGCAGTATTTT. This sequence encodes CASSSVGHNTDTQYF.

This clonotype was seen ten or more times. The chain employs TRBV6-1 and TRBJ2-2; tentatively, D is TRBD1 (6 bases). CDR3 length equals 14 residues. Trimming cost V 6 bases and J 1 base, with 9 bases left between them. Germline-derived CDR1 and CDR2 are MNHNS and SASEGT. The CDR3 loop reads CASRTGQNTGELFF. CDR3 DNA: TGTGCCAGCAGAACGGGACAGAACACCGGGGAGCTGTTTTTT.

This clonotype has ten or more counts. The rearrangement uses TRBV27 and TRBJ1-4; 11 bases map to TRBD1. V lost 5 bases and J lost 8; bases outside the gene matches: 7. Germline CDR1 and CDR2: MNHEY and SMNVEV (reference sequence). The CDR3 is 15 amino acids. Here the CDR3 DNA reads TGTGCCAGCAGTGCAGGACAGGGGGCGTGGGAAAAACTGTTTTTT. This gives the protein CASSAGQGAWEKLFF.

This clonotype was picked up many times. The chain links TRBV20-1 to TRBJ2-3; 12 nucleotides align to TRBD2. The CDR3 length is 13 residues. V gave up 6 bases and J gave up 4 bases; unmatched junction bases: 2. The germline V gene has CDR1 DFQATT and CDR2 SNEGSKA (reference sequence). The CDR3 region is CSAGLAGSDTQYF. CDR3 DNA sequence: TGCAGTGCAGGACTAGCGGGATCAGATACGCAGTATTTT.

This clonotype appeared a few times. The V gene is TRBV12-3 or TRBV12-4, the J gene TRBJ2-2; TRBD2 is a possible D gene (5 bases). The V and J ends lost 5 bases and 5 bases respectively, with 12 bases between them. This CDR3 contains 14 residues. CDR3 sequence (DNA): TGTGCCAGCAGTCTTCTAGGGAGTACCGGGGAGCTGTTTTTT. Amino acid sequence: CASSLLGSTGELFF.

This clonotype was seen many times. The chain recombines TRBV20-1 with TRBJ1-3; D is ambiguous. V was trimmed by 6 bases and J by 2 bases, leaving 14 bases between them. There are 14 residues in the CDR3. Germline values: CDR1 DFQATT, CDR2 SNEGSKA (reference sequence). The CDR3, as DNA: TGCAGTGCCCCCTGGTTGAAGGCTGGAAACACCATATATTTT. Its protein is CSAPWLKAGNTIYF.

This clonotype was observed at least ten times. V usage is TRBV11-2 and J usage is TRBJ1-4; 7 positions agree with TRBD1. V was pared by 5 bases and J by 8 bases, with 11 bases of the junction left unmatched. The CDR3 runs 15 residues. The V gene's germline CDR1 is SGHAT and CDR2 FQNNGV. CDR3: CASSGWDSEGEKLFF. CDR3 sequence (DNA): TGTGCCAGCAGCGGGTGGGACAGTGAAGGGGAAAAACTGTTTTTT.

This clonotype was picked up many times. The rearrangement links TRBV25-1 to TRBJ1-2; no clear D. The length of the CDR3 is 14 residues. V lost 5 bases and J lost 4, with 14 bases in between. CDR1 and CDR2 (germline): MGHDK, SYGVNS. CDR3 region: CASSHFSQSYGYTF. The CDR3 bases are TGTGCCAGCAGTCACTTCTCACAAAGCTATGGCTACACCTTC.